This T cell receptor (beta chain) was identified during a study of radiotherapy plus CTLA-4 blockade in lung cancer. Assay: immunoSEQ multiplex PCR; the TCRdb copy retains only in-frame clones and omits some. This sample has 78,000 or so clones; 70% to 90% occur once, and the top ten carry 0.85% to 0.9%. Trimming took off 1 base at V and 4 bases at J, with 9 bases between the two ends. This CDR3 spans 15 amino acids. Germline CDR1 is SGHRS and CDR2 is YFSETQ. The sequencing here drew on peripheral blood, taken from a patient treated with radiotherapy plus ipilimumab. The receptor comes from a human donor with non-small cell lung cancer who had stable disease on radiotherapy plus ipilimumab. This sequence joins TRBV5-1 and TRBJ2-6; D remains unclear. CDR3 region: CASSLSGTGANVLTF. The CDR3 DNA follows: TGCGCCAGCAGCTTGTCGGGTACCGGGGCCAACGTCCTGACTTTC.